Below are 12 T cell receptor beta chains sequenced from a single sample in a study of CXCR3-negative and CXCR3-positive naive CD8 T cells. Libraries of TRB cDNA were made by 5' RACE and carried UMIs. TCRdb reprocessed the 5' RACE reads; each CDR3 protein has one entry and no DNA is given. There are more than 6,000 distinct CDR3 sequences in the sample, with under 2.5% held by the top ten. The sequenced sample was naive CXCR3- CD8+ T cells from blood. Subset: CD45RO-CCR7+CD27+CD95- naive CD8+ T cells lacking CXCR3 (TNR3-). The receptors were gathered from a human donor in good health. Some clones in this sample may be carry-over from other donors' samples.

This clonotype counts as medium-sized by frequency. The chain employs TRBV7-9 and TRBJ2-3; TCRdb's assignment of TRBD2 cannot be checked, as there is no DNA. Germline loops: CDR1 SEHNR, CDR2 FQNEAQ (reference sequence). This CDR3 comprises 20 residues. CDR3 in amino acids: CASSRIRMTSGQLLEDTQYF.

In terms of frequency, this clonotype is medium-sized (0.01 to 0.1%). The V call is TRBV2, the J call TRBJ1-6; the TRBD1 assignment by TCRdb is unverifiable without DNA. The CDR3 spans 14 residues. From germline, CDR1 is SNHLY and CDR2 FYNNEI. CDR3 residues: CASTRAEGNSPLHF.

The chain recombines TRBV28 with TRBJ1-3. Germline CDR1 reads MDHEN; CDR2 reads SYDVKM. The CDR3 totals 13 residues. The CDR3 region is CASSRDWGNTIYF.

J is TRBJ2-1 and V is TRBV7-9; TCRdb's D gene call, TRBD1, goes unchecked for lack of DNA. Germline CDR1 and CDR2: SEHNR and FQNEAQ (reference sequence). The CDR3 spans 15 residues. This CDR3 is CASSLSSGGVNEQFF.

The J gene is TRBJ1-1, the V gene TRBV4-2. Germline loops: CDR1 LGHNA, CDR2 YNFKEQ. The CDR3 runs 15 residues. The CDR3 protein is CASSQEVGGSTEAFF.

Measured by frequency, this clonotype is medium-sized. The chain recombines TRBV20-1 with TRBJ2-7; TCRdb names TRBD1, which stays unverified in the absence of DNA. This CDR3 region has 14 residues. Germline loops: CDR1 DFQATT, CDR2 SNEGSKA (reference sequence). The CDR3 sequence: CSARDADRNYEQYF.

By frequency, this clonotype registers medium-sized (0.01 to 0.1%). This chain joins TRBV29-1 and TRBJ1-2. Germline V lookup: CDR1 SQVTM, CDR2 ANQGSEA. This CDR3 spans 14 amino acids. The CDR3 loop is CSVDSADPMGGYTF.

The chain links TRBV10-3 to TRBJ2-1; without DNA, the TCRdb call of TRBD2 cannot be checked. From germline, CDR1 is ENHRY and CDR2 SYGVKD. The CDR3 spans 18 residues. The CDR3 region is CAISESELAEESYNEQFF.

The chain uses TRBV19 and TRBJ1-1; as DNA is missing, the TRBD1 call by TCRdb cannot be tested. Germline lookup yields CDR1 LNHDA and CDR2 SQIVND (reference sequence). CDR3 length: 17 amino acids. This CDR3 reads CASSRGQLPTSETEAFF. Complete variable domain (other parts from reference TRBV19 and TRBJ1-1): DGGITQSPKYLFRKEGQNVTLSCEQNLNHDAMYWYRQDPGQGLRLIYYSQIVNDFQKGDIAEGYSVSREKKESFPLTVTSAQKNPTAFYLCASSRGQLPTSETEAFFGQGTRLTVV.

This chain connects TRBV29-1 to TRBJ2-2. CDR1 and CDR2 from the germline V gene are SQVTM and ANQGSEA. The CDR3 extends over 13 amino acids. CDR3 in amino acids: CSVFPENTGELFF.

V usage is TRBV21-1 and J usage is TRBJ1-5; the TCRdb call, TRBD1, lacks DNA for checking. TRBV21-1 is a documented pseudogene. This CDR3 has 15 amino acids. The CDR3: CASKGGGWCNQPQHF.

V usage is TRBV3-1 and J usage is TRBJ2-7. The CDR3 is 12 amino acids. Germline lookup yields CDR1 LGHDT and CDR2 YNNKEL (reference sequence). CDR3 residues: CASSQITYEQYF.